The 21 T cell receptor beta chains below were found in one sample sequenced in a study of beta chain features in type 1 diabetes. General study results and limits: Moderate yet significant TCRB CDR3 shortening was seen in Type 1 diabetes patients in all four CD4+ subsets.

TCRB transcripts that were expressed got sequenced, as all of the isolated RNA had been reverse transcribed. Only in-frame clones appear in the TCRdb table, and some are missing; sequencing was by immunoSEQ multiplex PCR. The data contain over 120,000 clones, 13% of them singletons. Their recognized antigens are unknown. The specimen was central memory CD4+ T cells from blood. The source is a man aged 18 to 30 with type 1 diabetes.

Points on this clone: In the same sample, other DNA sequences code for this CDR3. The chain links TRBV15 to TRBJ2-5, with D maybe TRBD1 (6 bases). Trimming stripped 0 bases from V and 1 base from J, with 6 bases between. The CDR3 contains 14 residues. Germline values: CDR1 LNHNV, CDR2 YYDKDF (reference sequence). CDR3: CATSRDRGQETQYF. CDR3 DNA: TGTGCCACCAGCAGAGACAGGGGCCAAGAGACCCAGTACTTC.

This clone was seen ten or more times. The rearrangement uses TRBV30 and TRBJ1-5, with 7 bases lining up with TRBD1. CDR1 and CDR2 from the germline V gene are GTSNPN and SVGIG (reference sequence). Trimming removed 0 bases from V and 5 bases from J; junction bases left unmatched: 4. The CDR3 is 14 residues long. The CDR3 sequence is CAWSVRQGHQPQHF. In nucleotides, the CDR3 is TGTGCCTGGAGTGTACGACAGGGCCATCAGCCCCAGCATTTT.

A few counts support this clone. The V gene is TRBV14, the J gene TRBJ1-2; no reliable D call. Trimming cost V 3 bases and J 0 bases, with 2 bases left between them. The CDR3 length is 12 residues. The germline CDR1 and CDR2 sequences are SGHDN and FVKESK. The CDR3 is CASSQTNYGYTF. In nucleotides, the CDR3 is TGTGCCAGCAGCCAGACTAACTATGGCTACACCTTC.

The table lists this clone with a few counts. This chain uses TRBV5-1 with TRBJ1-4; no firm D call. CDR1 and CDR2 from the germline V gene are SGHRS and YFSETQ. Trimming pared 1 base from V and 8 bases from J, leaving 12 bases between. The CDR3 is made up of 14 amino acids. CDR3: CASSLWESGEKLFF. As DNA, the CDR3 is TGCGCCAGCAGCTTGTGGGAGTCAGGCGAAAAACTGTTTTTT.

The genes are TRBV11-2 and TRBJ1-1, with a tentative D call TRBD1 (6 bases). The CDR3 runs 12 residues. Germline loops: CDR1 SGHAT, CDR2 FQNNGV. Trimming took off 3 bases at V and 12 bases at J, with 14 bases between the two ends. CDR3: CASSFTDSSPFF. The CDR3 DNA is TGTGCCAGCAGCTTTACGGACAGTTCACCTTTCTTT.

In this sample, this clone turned up a few times. The chain recombines TRBV7-6 with TRBJ2-5; either TRBD1 or TRBD2 may fit D (5 bases each). Trimming shortened V by 1 base and J by 10 bases, and 19 bases separated the two germline ends. CDR3 length: 15 amino acids. Germline CDR1 SGHVS, CDR2 FNYEAQ. CDR3 loop: CASSLGLGTGVNQYF. The CDR3 coding sequence is TGTGCCAGCAGCTTAGGGCTTGGGACCGGTGTAAACCAGTACTTC. The complete variable domain, with remaining parts taken from reference TRBV7-6 and TRBJ2-5, reads GAGVSQSPRYKVTKRGQDVALRCDPISGHVSLYWYRQALGQGPEFLTYFNYEAQQDKSGLPNDRFSAERPEGSISTLTIQRTEQRDSAMYRCASSLGLGTGVNQYFGPGTRLLVL.

This clone was observed a few times. The chain has TRBV6-1 and TRBJ1-1, with unresolved D. CDR3 length: 13 residues. Trimming removed 3 bases from V and 4 bases from J, with 9 bases in between. CDR1 and CDR2 (germline): MNHNS, SASEGT. CDR3 bases: TGTGCCAGCAGTGAGGTTATGGCCACTGAAGCTTTCTTT. The encoded protein is CASSEVMATEAFF.

The chain uses TRBV6-1 and TRBJ1-1, with D possibly being TRBD1 (5 bases). The germline V gene encodes CDR1 MNHNS and CDR2 SASEGT. This CDR3 has 15 amino acids. The germline V and J ends were trimmed by 3 bases and 5 bases, with 16 bases remaining between them. The CDR3 DNA reads as TGTGCCAGCAGTGACCCCGACGGGGCTGGGACTGAAGCTTTCTTT. This gives the protein CASSDPDGAGTEAFF.

The J gene is TRBJ2-5, the V gene TRBV5-1, with D unresolved. Judging by the DNA end, TRBJ2-7 fits better; the J call may be wrong. Per germline, CDR1 SGHRS and CDR2 YFSETQ. The CDR3 has 15 residues. Written as DNA, the CDR3 is TGCGCCAGCAGCTTGGATGGCTGGAGCTCCTACGAGCAGTACTTC. Translating it yields CASSLDGWSSYEQYF.

This chain uses TRBV29-1 with TRBJ2-1, with 9 bases matching TRBD2. The CDR3 has 15 amino acids. Per germline, CDR1 SQVTM and CDR2 ANQGSEA. Unmatched junction bases numbered 7, after V lost 2 bases and J lost 5 bases. The CDR3 spells CSVESASGMNNEQFF. The CDR3 nucleotides are TGCAGCGTTGAATCGGCTAGCGGGATGAACAATGAGCAGTTCTTC.

This chain uses TRBV4-1 with TRBJ2-1; D call uncertain. The germline V gene encodes CDR1 MGHRA and CDR2 YSYEKL. V lost 3 bases and J 0 bases, leaving 9 bases between the germline ends. This CDR3 has 15 amino acids. The CDR3 spells CASSHPDPSYNEQFF. In DNA form, the CDR3 reads TGCGCCAGCAGCCATCCGGACCCCTCCTACAATGAGCAGTTCTTC.

The sample holds a few counts of this clone. This sequence joins TRBV4-1 and TRBJ1-2; possible D gene TRBD1, 6 bases. V was cut by 4 bases and J by 4 bases, with 7 bases left in between. Germline V lookup: CDR1 MGHRA, CDR2 YSYEKL. The CDR3 runs 12 residues. CDR3 nucleotide sequence: TGCGCCAGCAGCCCGACAGGCTATGGCTACACCTTC. Translation: CASSPTGYGYTF.

A few counts support this clone. This sequence joins TRBV11-2 and TRBJ2-7; 9 bases are a match to TRBD1. V was pared by 5 bases and J by 2 bases, with 7 bases of the junction left unmatched. Looked up from germline, CDR1 is SGHAT and CDR2 is FQNNGV. The CDR3 extends over 15 amino acids. CDR3 sequence reads: CASSETGTGPYEQYF. The CDR3 DNA reads TGTGCCAGCAGCGAAACCGGGACAGGGCCCTACGAGCAGTACTTC.

The rearrangement uses TRBV5-4 and TRBJ2-3; D unclear. The V gene lost 7 bases and the J gene lost 6 bases, with 9 bases spanning the gap. The CDR3 totals 11 residues. The germline gives CDR1 SGHNT, CDR2 YYREEE (reference sequence). The CDR3 sequence is CASPTSDTQYF. The CDR3 DNA reads TGTGCCAGCCCCACAAGTGATACGCAGTATTTT.

This clone has more than one count but fewer than ten. J is TRBJ2-7 and V is TRBV28; possibly TRBD1 for D (5 bases). This CDR3 has 15 residues. CDR1 MDHEN and CDR2 SYDVKM come from the germline V gene. V lost 0 bases and J lost 0, with 9 bases in between. The CDR3 loop is CASSLWGQDSYEQYF. The DNA for the CDR3 is TGTGCCAGCAGTTTATGGGGGCAGGACTCCTACGAGCAGTACTTC.

V gene TRBV2 combines with J gene TRBJ1-5, with a tentative D call TRBD1 (5 bases). CDR1 is SNHLY and CDR2 is FYNNEI in the germline V gene. CDR3 length equals 15 residues. The V end was cut by 1 base, the J end by 2 bases, with 9 bases between. CDR3 nucleotides: TGTGCCAGCAGTGAAGTGTGGGGGGGCAATCAGCCCCAGCATTTT. This translates into CASSEVWGGNQPQHF.

This clone appeared once. This chain links TRBV5-1 with TRBJ1-2; TRBD1 might be the D (6 bases). From germline, CDR1 is SGHRS and CDR2 YFSETQ. V shed 0 bases and J shed 7 bases, with 16 bases lying between them. The CDR3 sequence is 15 residues long. CDR3 DNA sequence: TGCGCCAGCAGCTTGGCCGGAGCAGGGGATCGTGGCTACACCTTC. It is translated as CASSLAGAGDRGYTF.

J is TRBJ2-3 and V is TRBV5-1; the match to TRBD2 covers 9 bases. Germline loops: CDR1 SGHRS, CDR2 YFSETQ. This CDR3 is 18 amino acids long. V shed 0 bases, J shed 10 bases, and the junction held 18 bases outside the gene matches. The CDR3 coding sequence is TGCGCCAGCAGCTTGGGCCTAGCGGGGAGCGGTGGATTATACTCGCAGTATTTT. It specifies CASSLGLAGSGGLYSQYF.

This clone appeared a few times. This chain links TRBV29-1 with TRBJ1-2; no definite D call. This CDR3 comprises 11 residues. Per the germline V gene, CDR1 is SQVTM and CDR2 is ANQGSEA. The V end was cut by 7 bases, the J end by 4 bases, with 10 bases between. The CDR3 region is CSAQGIYGYTF. CDR3 coding DNA: TGCAGCGCACAAGGGATCTATGGCTACACCTTC.

The chain recombines TRBV14 with TRBJ1-1, with D uncertain. V was clipped by 0 bases and J by 11 bases, with 13 bases between them. CDR3 length: 13 residues. Germline CDR1 reads SGHDN; CDR2 reads FVKESK. CDR3 region: CASSQDTLLEAFF. In DNA form, the CDR3 reads TGTGCCAGCAGCCAAGACACACTCCTAGAGGCTTTCTTT.

This clone was observed a handful of times. The genes are TRBV25-1 and TRBJ1-2; D possibly corresponds to TRBD1 (6 bases). CDR1 is MGHDK, CDR2 SYGVNS, per germline. The V gene lost 3 bases and the J gene lost 4 bases, with 12 bases spanning the gap. This CDR3 is 14 amino acids long. The CDR3 sequence is CASSDWAGAYGYTF. In DNA form, the CDR3 reads TGTGCCAGCAGTGATTGGGCAGGGGCCTATGGCTACACCTTC.